These 13 T cell receptor beta chains were sequenced from one sample in a study of T cells after yellow fever vaccination. TCRdb passed the 5' RACE reads through MiXCR, listing each CDR3 protein once. The sample holds just under 600,000 distinct CDR3 sequences, roughly 14% seen once. Here the sequenced sample was PBMCs, taken on the day of the yellow fever booster vaccination. Receptors originate from a young man who received the YFV17D yellow fever vaccine.

Only a few counts were recorded for this clonotype. CDR3 amino acids: CASSSKTYKYF. The CDR3, as DNA: TGTGCCAGCAGCTCCAAGACGTATAAGTACTTC. The V call is TRBV7-2, the J call TRBJ2-7, with D unclear. This CDR3 comprises 11 residues. Germline V gives CDR1 SGHTA, CDR2 FQGNSA. Trimming cost V 4 bases and J 11 bases, with 12 bases left between them.

The chain has TRBV12-3 or TRBV12-4 and TRBJ2-1, with 12 bases that match TRBD2. The J segment lost 6 bases and the V segment lost 4 bases, leaving 10 bases of the junction unmatched. The length of the CDR3 is 17 residues. DNA for the CDR3: TGTGCCAGCAGTTCAGGATTAGGACTAGCGGGAAGCAATGAGCAGTTCTTC. This codes for CASSSGLGLAGSNEQFF.

The rearrangement joins TRBV7-9 to TRBJ2-7, with a weak D call TRBD1 (6 bases). Germline-derived CDR1 and CDR2 are SEHNR and FQNEAQ (reference sequence). This CDR3 spans 14 amino acids. V lost 5 bases to trimming and J lost 3 bases, with 14 bases between them. The CDR3 DNA reads as TGTGCCAGCAGCCGCCAGGGGTCCGGCTACGAGCAGTACTTC. Residues: CASSRQGSGYEQYF.

The V call is TRBV9, the J call TRBJ2-1; 11 positions match TRBD2. CDR1 is SGDLS, CDR2 YYNGEE, per germline. This CDR3 comprises 18 residues. The trim removed 0 bases at V and 4 bases at J, leaving 9 bases unmatched. The CDR3 region is CASSVDSFTSGSYNEQFF. The CDR3 region has the DNA TGTGCCAGCAGCGTAGACTCCTTTACTAGCGGGAGTTACAATGAGCAGTTCTTC.

V is TRBV11-2 and J is TRBJ2-7, with 8 positions matching TRBD2. Trimming removed 4 bases from V and 6 bases from J; junction bases left unmatched: 20. The germline CDR1 and CDR2 sequences are SGHAT and FQNNGV. This CDR3 contains 18 residues. CDR3 loop: CASSSPGRTGTSLFEQYF. The CDR3 coding sequence is TGTGCCAGCAGCTCCCCTGGCAGAACCGGGACTAGTTTATTCGAGCAGTACTTC.

The CDR3 here is CSVQIRDTQYF. Here the CDR3 DNA reads TGCAGCGTTCAAATTCGAGATACGCAGTATTTT. This chain connects TRBV29-1 to TRBJ2-3; D is ambiguous. Germline lookup yields CDR1 SQVTM and CDR2 ANQGSEA. The CDR3 runs 11 residues. V lost 5 bases, J lost 5 bases, and 8 bases lay in between.

The V call is TRBV6-5, the J call TRBJ2-6; a weak D match, TRBD1 (6 bases). CDR3 length: 18 amino acids. The V and J ends lost 0 bases and 2 bases respectively, with 14 bases between them. Germline V CDR1 and CDR2: MNHEY, SVGAGI. The CDR3 sequence: CASSYSGQGFTGANVLTF. As DNA, the CDR3 is TGTGCCAGCAGTTACTCTGGCCAGGGGTTCACTGGGGCCAACGTCCTGACTTTC.

Only a few counts were recorded for this clonotype. The chain couples TRBV19 to TRBJ2-7; 7 bases map to TRBD1. This CDR3 is 12 amino acids long. Germline-derived CDR1 and CDR2 are LNHDA and SQIVND (reference sequence). Trimming at V came to 10 bases and at J to 2 bases, leaving 5 bases not matched to a gene. The CDR3 sequence: CATQQGPYEQYF. CDR3 nucleotide sequence: TGTGCCACTCAACAGGGGCCCTACGAGCAGTACTTC.

V gene TRBV18 combines with J gene TRBJ2-5; possibly TRBD1 for D (6 bases). Germline-derived CDR1 and CDR2 are KGHSH and LQKENI. This CDR3 region has 13 residues. Between the trimmed V and J ends, which lost 4 bases and 7 bases, there was a span of 13 bases. This CDR3 reads CASSRDEGGTQYF. The CDR3 DNA sequence: TGTGCCAGCTCACGGGACGAAGGGGGGACCCAGTACTTC.

This clonotype has more than one count but fewer than ten. The V and J genes are TRBV12-3 or TRBV12-4 and TRBJ2-7; D not certain. V lost 5 bases and J lost 6, with 20 bases in between. This CDR3 is built from 15 residues. CDR3 in amino acids: CASSPSRADGSEQYF. In DNA, the CDR3 is TGTGCCAGCAGTCCTAGTAGGGCAGATGGATCCGAGCAGTACTTC.

The chain carries TRBV14 and TRBJ2-3; maybe TRBD2 (5 bases). Trimming took 1 base from V and 5 from J, leaving 13 bases between them. Germline CDR1 reads SGHDN; CDR2 reads FVKESK. The CDR3 is 15 residues long. The CDR3 is CASSQVGGRVDTQYF. The CDR3 nucleotides are TGTGCCAGCAGCCAAGTTGGTGGGAGAGTAGATACGCAGTATTTT.

The chain links TRBV15 to TRBJ2-1, with D perhaps TRBD2 (5 bases). The ends were cut back, 3 bases at V and 1 base at J, with 13 bases in the middle. CDR1 is LNHNV and CDR2 is YYDKDF in the germline V gene (reference sequence). The CDR3 is made up of 16 amino acids. CDR3 sequence (DNA): TGTGCCACCAGCAGGGTTGGGAGTAAGTCCTACAATGAGCAGTTCTTC. It specifies CATSRVGSKSYNEQFF.

This clonotype was seen a handful of times. The gene calls are TRBV24-1 and TRBJ2-7; TRBD1 might be the D (6 bases). The V and J ends lost 9 bases and 7 bases respectively, with 21 bases between them. The germline gives CDR1 KGHDR, CDR2 SFDVKD. The CDR3 totals 14 residues. CDR3 amino acids: CATQGSGEKFEQYF. The CDR3, as DNA: TGTGCCACCCAGGGGTCTGGGGAAAAGTTTGAGCAGTACTTC.